The next 21 T cell receptor beta chains were all read from a single sample in a study of identical twins. One entry per CDR3 protein results from TCRdb running MiXCR on the 5' RACE reads. The table records about 660,000 distinct CDR3 sequences, less than 10% of them present only once. These records were also assigned to another study, of yellow fever vaccine responses in identical twins.

Sample: PBMCs. The receptors originated from a woman younger than 35 in good health.

The V call is TRBV19, the J call TRBJ2-1; 7 bases are shared with TRBD1. Germline lookup yields CDR1 LNHDA and CDR2 SQIVND (reference sequence). Trimming removed 6 bases from V and 4 bases from J; junction bases left unmatched: 9. The CDR3 loop spans 15 amino acids. CDR3 residues: CASSRDRELYNEQFF. The CDR3 bases are TGTGCCAGTAGCCGAGACAGGGAACTTTACAATGAGCAGTTCTTC.

This clonotype was counted many times. The chain links TRBV4-1 to TRBJ2-7, with D tentatively TRBD2 (6 bases). This CDR3 contains 15 residues. Between the trimmed V and J ends, which lost 0 bases and 4 bases, there was a span of 13 bases. Germline CDR1 reads MGHRA; CDR2 reads YSYEKL. CDR3 region: CASSQERHGRYEQYF. For the CDR3, the DNA is TGCGCCAGCAGCCAAGAAAGGCACGGGAGATACGAGCAGTACTTC.

This clonotype was seen ten or more times. The V gene is TRBV7-9, the J gene TRBJ2-5, with D perhaps TRBD2 (5 bases). Germline values: CDR1 SEHNR, CDR2 FQNEAQ (reference sequence). The V and J ends lost 5 bases and 3 bases respectively, with 10 bases between them. The CDR3 covers 13 residues. The CDR3 loop reads CASSGRAEETQYF. The CDR3 DNA sequence: TGTGCCAGCAGCGGGCGAGCGGAAGAGACCCAGTACTTC.

This clonotype was picked up a small number of times. The chain couples TRBV5-1 to TRBJ2-5; 9 bases agree with TRBD2. This CDR3 spans 17 amino acids. Germline CDR1 and CDR2: SGHRS and YFSETQ. V lost 0 bases to trimming and J lost 5 bases; unmatched junction nucleotides: 11. CDR3 protein: CASSLDLAGGHRETQYF. In nucleotides, the CDR3 is TGCGCCAGCAGCTTGGATTTGGCGGGGGGGCATCGGGAGACCCAGTACTTC. The whole variable domain, remainder taken from reference TRBV5-1 and TRBJ2-5, is KAGVTQTPRYLIKTRGQQVTLSCSPISGHRSVSWYQQTPGQGLQFLFEYFSETQRNKGNFPGRFSGRQFSNSRSEMNVSTLELGDSALYLCASSLDLAGGHRETQYFGPGTRLLVL.

The chain couples TRBV20-1 to TRBJ2-3; 11 bases map to TRBD2. Germline CDR1 is DFQATT and CDR2 is SNEGSKA (reference sequence). The CDR3 has 16 residues. Trimming took 4 bases from V and 3 from J; bases not matched to a gene: 9. As DNA, the CDR3 is TGCAGTGCTAAGAGGTTAGCGGGAGGGACTACAGATACGCAGTATTTT. This encodes CSAKRLAGGTTDTQYF.

This clonotype has a handful of counts. The chain recombines TRBV28 with TRBJ2-1, with 16 positions matching TRBD2. This CDR3 comprises 21 residues. V gave up 6 bases and J gave up 0 bases; unmatched junction bases: 14. The germline V gene encodes CDR1 MDHEN and CDR2 SYDVKM. CDR3 protein: CASRRLAGTSGGGSSYNEQFF. DNA of the CDR3: TGTGCCAGCAGACGTCTCGCCGGGACTAGCGGGGGGGGAAGCTCCTACAATGAGCAGTTCTTC.

This clonotype was counted ten times or more. V is TRBV5-1 and J is TRBJ2-3; perhaps D is TRBD1 or TRBD2 (6 bases each). Germline loops: CDR1 SGHRS, CDR2 YFSETQ. The CDR3 loop spans 15 amino acids. Deletions cut 0 bases from V and 5 bases from J, with 13 bases between. CDR3 in DNA: TGCGCCAGCAGCTTGGCCTCGGGGGCTGAAGATACGCAGTATTTT. This encodes CASSLASGAEDTQYF.

The chain is built from TRBV6-2 or TRBV6-3 and TRBJ1-1; D might be TRBD1 (6 bases). The germline V gene has CDR1 MNHEY and CDR2 SVGEGT. This CDR3 has 12 residues. V shed 4 bases and J shed 7 bases, with 10 bases lying between them. Written as DNA, the CDR3 is TGTGCCAGCAGTTCTAGACAGGATGAAGCTTTCTTT. Translation gives CASSSRQDEAFF.

V and J are TRBV28 and TRBJ2-3; TRBD2 matches at 7 bases. This CDR3 is 12 amino acids long. Losses at the gene ends were 2 bases for V and 10 bases for J; bases not matched to a gene: 3. Germline V gene sequence: CDR1 MDHEN, CDR2 SYDVKM. The DNA of the CDR3 is TGTGCCAGCAGTTTACGGGGGGTTGCGCAGTATTTT. Its protein is CASSLRGVAQYF.

This clonotype was recorded at least ten times. The chain is built from TRBV7-9 and TRBJ2-3; no clear D gene. The CDR3 sequence is 12 residues long. CDR1 and CDR2 (germline): SEHNR, FQNEAQ (reference sequence). V was shortened by 2 bases and J by 7 bases, with 7 bases between the two germline ends. Here the CDR3 reads CASSLQGYTQYF. The CDR3 DNA follows: TGTGCCAGCAGCTTACAAGGGTATACGCAGTATTTT.

The rearrangement joins TRBV6-1 to TRBJ2-5, with D possibly being TRBD2 (6 bases). The V gene's germline CDR1 is MNHNS and CDR2 SASEGT. The CDR3 is made up of 15 amino acids. Trimming took off 6 bases at V and 7 bases at J, with 21 bases between the two ends. CDR3 coding DNA: TGTGCCAGCAGAACCCCCGGGACTTTCCTTGTGACCCAGTACTTC. Translation: CASRTPGTFLVTQYF.

In its sample, this clonotype was seen a few times. This chain links TRBV25-1 with TRBJ1-2; D unresolved. Germline CDR1 is MGHDK and CDR2 is SYGVNS. Trimming removed 3 bases at V and 8 bases at J, with 10 bases between. This CDR3 spans 12 amino acids. The CDR3 region is CASSETPRGYTF. Here the CDR3 DNA reads TGTGCCAGCAGTGAGACCCCCCGAGGCTACACCTTC.

The chain is built from TRBV6-1 and TRBJ2-1, with 8 bases lining up with TRBD2. Germline V gene lookup returns CDR1 MNHNS and CDR2 SASEGT. Trimming removed 3 bases from V and 4 bases from J; junction bases left unmatched: 2. The CDR3 sequence is 14 residues long. The CDR3 reads CASSEASGYNEQFF. CDR3 nucleotide sequence: TGTGCCAGCAGTGAGGCTAGCGGGTACAATGAGCAGTTCTTC.

At least ten counts were recorded for this clonotype. The chain combines TRBV10-3 with TRBJ2-5, with D unresolved. The germline CDR1 and CDR2 sequences are ENHRY and SYGVKD. Trimming left V 3 bases short and J 7 bases short, with 9 bases between. The CDR3 totals 12 residues. The CDR3 is CAISDRTMTQYF. For the CDR3, the DNA is TGTGCCATCAGTGATCGGACGATGACCCAGTACTTC.

The V gene is TRBV11-2, the J gene TRBJ2-5, with D possibly being TRBD2 (7 bases). V was trimmed by 0 bases and J by 4 bases, leaving 18 bases between them. The germline V gene encodes CDR1 SGHAT and CDR2 FQNNGV. The CDR3 totals 17 residues. This CDR3 reads CASSLDLGGGWGETQYF. Here the CDR3 DNA reads TGTGCCAGCAGCTTAGATCTCGGCGGGGGCTGGGGAGAGACCCAGTACTTC.

This clonotype was observed many times. The V and J genes are TRBV11-3 and TRBJ2-1; TRBD2 matches 12 bases. The length of the CDR3 is 16 residues. Losses at the gene ends were 4 bases for V and 4 bases for J; bases not matched to a gene: 5. The germline CDR1 and CDR2 sequences are SGHNT and YENEEA. In DNA form, the CDR3 reads TGTGCCAGCAGCTACGGACTAGCGGGAACGTACAATGAGCAGTTCTTC. Protein sequence: CASSYGLAGTYNEQFF. The full variable domain, in which reference TRBV11-3 and TRBJ2-1 provide the parts outside the CDR3, is EAGVVQSPRYKIIEKKQPVAFWCNPISGHNTLYWYLQNLGQGPELLIRYENEEAVDDSQLPKDRFSAERLKGVDSTLKIQPAELGDSAVYLCASSYGLAGTYNEQFFGPGTRLTVL.

This clonotype came up a few times. The rearrangement links TRBV7-1 to TRBJ2-6; 12 nucleotides match TRBD2. TRBV7-1 is treated as an ORF (open reading frame) with a function not yet certain. This CDR3 comprises 22 residues. J was trimmed by 2 bases and V by 3 bases; bases with no gene match: 17. The CDR3 region is CASSSWDPTPTSGRTGANVLTF. The CDR3 DNA follows: TGTGCCAGCAGCTCCTGGGACCCAACCCCGACTAGCGGGAGAACTGGGGCCAACGTCCTGACTTTC.

The rearrangement links TRBV2 to TRBJ2-7, with D hard to call. Trimming left V 5 bases short and J 6 bases short, with 8 bases between. Germline V CDR1 and CDR2: SNHLY, FYNNEI. This CDR3 has 11 amino acids. CDR3 residues: CASSPIAEQYF. The CDR3 DNA reads TGTGCCAGCAGTCCAATAGCCGAGCAGTACTTC.

This clonotype was detected many times. The chain employs TRBV4-1 and TRBJ2-7, with TRBD2 matching 7 bases. This CDR3 has 16 amino acids. V lost 0 bases to trimming and J lost 0 bases; unmatched junction nucleotides: 5. The germline CDR1 and CDR2 sequences are MGHRA and YSYEKL. CDR3 nucleotide sequence: TGCGCCAGCAGCCAAGATCGGGGGGACTTCTCCTACGAGCAGTACTTC. Encoded protein: CASSQDRGDFSYEQYF.

The genes are TRBV6-2 or TRBV6-3 and TRBJ2-1; 7 bases line up with TRBD2. V lost 2 bases and J lost 6; bases outside the gene matches: 10. The CDR3 spans 16 residues. Germline V gene data show CDR1 as MNHEY and CDR2 as SVGEGT. CDR3 protein: CASSYRAGIGLNEQFF. CDR3 bases: TGTGCCAGCAGTTACCGAGCGGGAATAGGGCTCAATGAGCAGTTCTTC.

Only a few counts were recorded for this clonotype. V gene TRBV5-1 combines with J gene TRBJ1-1; possibly TRBD1 for D (5 bases). The CDR3 totals 15 residues. The ends were cut back, 4 bases at V and 4 bases at J, with 17 bases in the middle. The V gene's germline CDR1 is SGHRS and CDR2 YFSETQ. CDR3: CASSPRPRQLTEAFF. The CDR3 region has the DNA TGCGCCAGCAGCCCCCGTCCCAGACAGCTCACTGAAGCTTTCTTT.